The source of this T cell receptor (beta chain) is a study of early T cells in non-severe SARS-CoV-2 infection. Study overall: It was bulk RNA from unsorted whole blood that was sequenced, and the chains were unpaired. Study outcomes and limitations: Missing private and CD4 specificities, VDJdb matching favored anti-spike CD8 responses.

In its sample, this clonotype was seen many times. The target antigen is unknown. Individual cDNA molecules were tagged with unique molecular identifiers, the study reported. TCRdb processed the 5' RACE reads anew with MiXCR; each CDR3 protein has one entry. The sample contains roughly 16,000 distinct CDR3 sequences, more than 4.5% of which appear only once. The CDR3 has 14 residues. Germline CDR1 and CDR2: SGHTA and FQGNSA. Trimming took 5 bases from V and 1 from J, leaving 11 bases between them. This chain connects TRBV7-2 to TRBJ1-1, with no clear D. The receptor comes from an adult who was a healthcare worker with PCR-confirmed SARS-CoV-2 infection or an uninfected control (not recorded which). The sample taken for sequencing was whole blood. The CDR3 sequence: CASSPVTSNTEAFF. The CDR3 DNA is TGTGCCAGCAGCCCGGTTACCTCGAACACTGAAGCTTTCTTT.